This passage covers 8 T cell receptor beta chains from one sample sequenced in a study of blood T cell repertoires in COVID-19. Using immunoSEQ multiplex PCR, the repertoire was profiled, and TCRdb retains in-frame clones only, with some absent. This sample yields about 530,000 clones, of which approximately 88% are seen a single time; 7.5% to 9.5% belongs to the top ten. The material sequenced was peripheral blood. Receptors originate from a woman in her forties or fifties with COVID-19, enrolled during active disease.

This CDR3 reads CASSLVTGLFYEQYF. The CDR3 region has the DNA TGCGCCAGCAGCTTGGTGACGGGACTATTCTACGAGCAGTACTTC. The J gene is TRBJ2-7, the V gene TRBV5-1; 7 bases map to TRBD2. This CDR3 spans 15 amino acids. Germline V gives CDR1 SGHRS, CDR2 YFSETQ. V shed 0 bases, J shed 3 bases, and the junction held 6 bases outside the gene matches. The variable domain in full, with the rest retrieved from reference TRBV5-1 and TRBJ2-7, is KAGVTQTPRYLIKTRGQQVTLSCSPISGHRSVSWYQQTPGQGLQFLFEYFSETQRNKGNFPGRFSGRQFSNSRSEMNVSTLELGDSALYLCASSLVTGLFYEQYFGPGTRLTVT.

This chain links TRBV6-5 with TRBJ1-2; D is unresolved. Per germline, CDR1 MNHEY and CDR2 SVGAGI. Trimming left V 7 bases short and J 2 bases short, with 14 bases between. The CDR3 totals 14 residues. CDR3 bases: TGTGCCAGCACCACCACCCCAGCGAACTATGGCTACACCTTC. Protein sequence: CASTTTPANYGYTF.

CDR3 sequence reads: CASSVRAGVGGGYTF. CDR3 nucleotide sequence: TGTGCCAGCAGCGTACGTGCAGGGGTCGGCGGGGGCTACACCTTC. The gene calls are TRBV9 and TRBJ1-2; TRBD1 might be the D (6 bases). CDR3 length equals 15 residues. Germline CDR1 and CDR2: SGDLS and YYNGEE. The ends were cut back, 1 base at V and 8 bases at J, with 18 bases in the middle.

The rearrangement links TRBV5-8 to TRBJ1-3; tentative D call: TRBD1 (6 bases). V was trimmed by 4 bases and J by 2 bases, leaving 16 bases between them. The CDR3 runs to 16 residues. CDR1 and CDR2 from the germline V gene are SGHTS and YDEGEE. The CDR3: CASSIRGGGAGNTIYF. The CDR3 DNA is TGTGCCAGCAGCATCCGCGGAGGGGGGGCTGGAAACACCATATATTTT.

This clone has just a few counts. V usage is TRBV5-4 and J usage is TRBJ1-1; D uncertain. CDR3 length equals 14 residues. Germline lookup yields CDR1 SGHNT and CDR2 YYREEE (reference sequence). V gave up 10 bases and J gave up 3 bases, with 19 bases separating them. CDR3 nucleotide sequence: TGTGCCTGCGCTCGGATTGGAGTGGACACTGAAGCTTTCTTT. Protein sequence: CACARIGVDTEAFF. Full variable domain (remainder filled in from reference TRBV5-4 and TRBJ1-1): ETGVTQSPTHLIKTRGQQVTLRCSSQSGHNTVSWYQQALGQGPQFIFQYYREEENGRGNFPPRFSGLQFPNYSSELNVNALELDDSALYLCACARIGVDTEAFFGQGTRLTVV.

This clone was observed a handful of times. J is TRBJ1-2 and V is TRBV27; tentatively, D is TRBD1 (6 bases). This CDR3 spans 15 amino acids. Germline V gene data show CDR1 as MNHEY and CDR2 as SMNVEV (reference sequence). Trimming took 5 bases from V and 4 from J, leaving 17 bases between them. CDR3 amino acids: CASSPQLGTLYGYTF. As DNA, the CDR3 is TGTGCCAGCAGTCCCCAGCTGGGGACACTCTATGGCTACACCTTC.

CDR3 in DNA: TGTGCCAGCAGTTACGATCCCTATGATTCTGAAGCTTTCTTT. Protein product: CASSYDPYDSEAFF. This chain uses TRBV6-5 with TRBJ1-1; D remains ambiguous. Germline V CDR1 and CDR2: MNHEY, SVGAGI. This CDR3 has 14 amino acids. V was cut by 2 bases and J by 6 bases, with 13 bases left in between.

This chain links TRBV6-1 with TRBJ1-2, with 8 bases fitting TRBD1. The CDR3 runs 11 residues. With V trimmed by 2 bases and J by 12 bases, 2 bases remained unmatched. Germline CDR1 and CDR2: MNHNS and SASEGT. CDR3 sequence: CASSEQGADTF. Here the CDR3 DNA reads TGTGCCAGCAGTGAACAGGGGGCAGACACCTTC.